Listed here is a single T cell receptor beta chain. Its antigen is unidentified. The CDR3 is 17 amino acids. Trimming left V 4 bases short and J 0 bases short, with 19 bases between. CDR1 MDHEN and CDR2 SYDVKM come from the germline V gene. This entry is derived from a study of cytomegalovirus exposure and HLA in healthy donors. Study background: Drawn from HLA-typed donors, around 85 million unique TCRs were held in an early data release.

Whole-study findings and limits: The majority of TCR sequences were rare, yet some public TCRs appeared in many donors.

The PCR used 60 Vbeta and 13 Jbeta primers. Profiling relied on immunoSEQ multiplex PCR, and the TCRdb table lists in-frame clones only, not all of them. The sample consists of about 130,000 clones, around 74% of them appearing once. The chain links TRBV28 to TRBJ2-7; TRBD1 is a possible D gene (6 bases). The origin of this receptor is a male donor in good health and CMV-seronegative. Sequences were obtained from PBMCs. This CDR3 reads CASSSIAAPDSSYEQYF. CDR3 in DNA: TGTGCCAGCAGTTCAATTGCGGCACCGGACAGCTCCTACGAGCAGTACTTC.